These T cell receptor beta chains were read from a single sample in a study of cytomegalovirus exposure and HLA in healthy donors. Clones were read by immunoSEQ multiplex PCR, and TCRdb kept only the in-frame ones, dropping some. Among 150,000 to 200,000 clones listed, around three quarters were seen once. Sequenced material: PBMCs. These TCRs come from a woman in her twenties or thirties in good health and CMV-seropositive. The CDR3 runs from the conserved cysteine through the conserved F or W. A D gene is named only where the DNA matches it firmly. The size entry is marked missing in some rows and otherwise reads once, few, many or a size class.

-	TRBJ2-7	TRBV5-4	-	CASSSGINGGYEQYF	TGTGCCAGCAGCTCAGGGATCAACGGGGGCTACGAGCAGTACTTC
-	TRBJ2-1	TRBV6-1	-	CASSAAVSYNEQFF	TGTGCCAGCAGTGCGGCGGTGTCCTACAATGAGCAGTTCTTC
-	TRBJ1-1	TRBV20-1	-	CSALRGTEAFF	TGCAGTGCGCTAAGAGGGACTGAAGCTTTCTTT
few	TRBJ1-2	TRBV7-2	TRBD1	CASSRGQYGYTF	TGTGCCAGCAGCCGGGGACAGTATGGCTACACCTTC
few	TRBJ2-1	TRBV27	-	CASSPGVSGSSYNEQFF	TGTGCCAGCAGTCCGGGTGTTAGCGGAAGCTCCTACAATGAGCAGTTCTTC
-	TRBJ1-5	TRBV2	-	CASSEGGGYNQPQHF	TGTGCCAGCAGTGAAGGGGGGGGCTACAATCAGCCCCAGCATTTT
-	TRBJ1-5	TRBV6-4	-	CASSVDRDQPQHF	TGTGCCAGCAGTGTGGACAGAGATCAGCCCCAGCATTTT
-	TRBJ2-7	TRBV15	TRBD1	CATSRDQPGQGTPTIF	TGTGCCACCAGCAGAGACCAACCGGGACAGGGTACCCCTACCATCTTC
-	TRBJ2-1	TRBV27	TRBD1	CASSSGQGVNEQFF	TGTGCCAGCAGTTCAGGACAGGGGGTGAATGAGCAGTTCTTC
-	TRBJ2-1	TRBV7-8	TRBD2	CASSLVTSGGYNEQFF	TGTGCCAGCAGCTTAGTCACTAGCGGGGGGTACAATGAGCAGTTCTTC
-	TRBJ1-4	TRBV18	TRBD1	CASSQGADEKLFF	TGTGCCAGCTCACAGGGGGCAGATGAAAAACTGTTTTTT
-	TRBJ2-5	TRBV2	TRBD1	CASSIRQGAETQYF	TGTGCCAGCAGTATCCGCCAGGGGGCGGAGACCCAGTACTTC
-	TRBJ2-5	TRBV10-1	TRBD2	CASSEAVAGGQETQYF	TGCGCCAGCAGTGAGGCGGTAGCGGGAGGGCAAGAGACCCAGTACTTC
-	TRBJ2-1	TRBV4-3	-	CASTISLGYNEQFF	TGCGCCAGCACAATATCCCTCGGGTACAATGAGCAGTTCTTC
-	TRBJ2-1	TRBV7-6	-	CASSFDYYNEQFF	TGTGCCAGCAGTTTTGACTACTACAATGAGCAGTTCTTC
-	TRBJ2-7	TRBV5-5	TRBD1	CASSWDRTYEQYF	TGTGCCAGCAGCTGGGACAGGACCTACGAGCAGTACTTC
-	TRBJ1-2	TRBV7-2	-	CASSLAQGRGYTF	TGTGCCAGCAGCTTAGCTCAGGGTAGGGGCTACACCTTC
-	TRBJ1-6	TRBV6-1	-	CASSGAGAPYNSPLHF	TGTGCCAGCAGTGGAGCGGGGGCACCTTATAATTCACCCCTCCACTTT
once	TRBJ1-2	TRBV9	-	CASSVDGYGYTF	TGTGCCAGCAGCGTAGACGGCTATGGCTACACCTTC
few	TRBJ2-3	TRBV5-1	-	CASSFARGKASTDTQYF	TGCGCCAGCAGCTTTGCCCGGGGGAAAGCTAGCACAGATACGCAGTATTTT
-	TRBJ1-2	TRBV30	-	CACVRGGGYTF	TGTGCCTGCGTTAGGGGAGGTGGCTACACCTTC
-	TRBJ1-2	TRBV19	-	CASTGANYGYTF	TGTGCCAGCACCGGAGCTAACTATGGCTACACCTTC
-	TRBJ1-1	TRBV2	-	CASSEGRGTEAFF	TGTGCCAGCAGTGAGGGCAGGGGCACTGAAGCTTTCTTT
-	TRBJ2-5	TRBV6-5	TRBD1	CASLPQGGSIETQYF	TGTGCCAGTCTACCACAGGGGGGTTCTATAGAGACCCAGTACTTC
few	TRBJ1-2	TRBV27	TRBD1	CASNLSDRSPPNYGYTF	TGTGCCAGCAACCTTTCGGACAGGTCGCCTCCTAACTATGGCTACACCTTC
-	TRBJ2-1	TRBV27	TRBD2	CASSFRFTSGEGEQFF	TGTGCCAGCAGTTTCAGGTTCACTAGCGGGGAGGGTGAGCAGTTCTTC
once	TRBJ2-5	TRBV7-2	TRBD2	CASSLRPRSGRAQETQYF	TGTGCCAGCAGCTTAAGGCCGCGTAGCGGGAGGGCCCAAGAGACCCAGTACTTC
few	TRBJ2-2	TRBV25-1	TRBD2	CASTRLAGAGTGELFF	TGTGCCAGCACTCGACTAGCGGGAGCGGGCACCGGGGAGCTGTTTTTT
-	TRBJ2-2	TRBV19	-	CASSNTGHGLFF	TGTGCCAGTAGCAACACAGGCCACGGGCTGTTTTTT
-	TRBJ2-3	TRBV9	TRBD2	CASSVGLAGVTDTQYF	TGTGCCAGCAGCGTAGGACTAGCGGGGGTCACAGATACGCAGTATTTT
-	TRBJ2-1	TRBV30	-	CAWSAEPRGSEQFF	TGTGCCTGGAGTGCAGAGCCCAGGGGCAGTGAGCAGTTCTTC
-	TRBJ1-4	TRBV30	TRBD1	CAWSDGQGNEKLFF	TGTGCCTGGAGTGACGGACAGGGTAATGAAAAACTGTTTTTT
-	TRBJ2-3	TRBV7-2	-	CASSPSEDTQYF	TGTGCCAGCAGCCCCTCGGAGGATACGCAGTATTTT
-	TRBJ1-2	TRBV6-5	-	CASSYSNDHEAGYTF	TGTGCCAGCAGTTACTCGAACGACCACGAGGCAGGCTACACCTTC
-	TRBJ2-5	TRBV27	TRBD1	CASSGQGGETQYF	TGTGCCAGCAGTGGACAGGGCGGGGAGACCCAGTACTTC
-	TRBJ2-7	TRBV2	-	CASSGTSDRKFF	TGTGCCAGCAGTGGGACATCCGACCGAAAGTTCTTC
-	TRBJ2-7	TRBV30	-	CAWSEKRTILLVYEQYF	TGTGCCTGGAGTGAAAAAAGAACTATCCTTCTTGTCTACGAGCAGTACTTC
-	TRBJ1-4	TRBV5-1	-	CASSGQGGNEKLFF	TGCGCCAGCAGCGGTCAGGGAGGAAATGAAAAACTGTTTTTT
-	TRBJ1-2	TRBV27	-	CASSFSGRGDYGYTF	TGTGCCAGCAGTTTTTCGGGCCGGGGGGACTATGGCTACACCTTC
-	TRBJ2-3	TRBV9	-	CASSVRASTDTQYF	TGTGCCAGCAGCGTCAGGGCTAGCACAGATACGCAGTATTTT
-	TRBJ1-2	TRBV5-6	TRBD1	CASSLGRTGGYTF	TGTGCCAGCAGCTTGGGGAGGACAGGGGGCTACACCTTC
-	TRBJ1-1	TRBV6-1	-	CASRPVPGFTEAFF	TGTGCCAGCAGACCCGTCCCGGGGTTCACTGAAGCTTTCTTT
few	TRBJ1-4	TRBV5-1	-	CASSLEAGVHEKLFF	TGCGCCAGCAGCTTGGAAGCAGGGGTCCATGAAAAACTGTTTTTT
-	TRBJ2-7	TRBV18	-	CASSPSSYEQYF	TGTGCCAGCTCACCCTCGTCCTACGAGCAGTACTTC
-	TRBJ2-1	TRBV20-1	-	CSARLINEQFF	TGCAGTGCTAGGCTAATTAATGAGCAGTTCTTC
few	TRBJ2-1	TRBV6-5	TRBD2	CASSYSGGEHNEQFF	TGTGCCAGCAGTTACTCGGGGGGGGAACACAATGAGCAGTTCTTC
-	TRBJ2-2	TRBV7-6	-	CASRPLTGNTGELFF	TGTGCCAGCAGACCTCTGACGGGGAACACCGGGGAGCTGTTTTTT
-	TRBJ2-2	TRBV9	TRBD2	CASSVDAGGATNTGELFF	TGTGCCAGCAGCGTAGATGCGGGGGGGGCGACGAACACCGGGGAGCTGTTTTTT
few	TRBJ2-1	TRBV14	-	CASSPPSSTEQFF	TGTGCCAGCAGCCCCCCTTCGAGCACGGAGCAGTTCTTC
-	TRBJ2-1	TRBV9	-	CASSSRGAYNEQFF	TGTGCCAGCAGCTCTCGGGGGGCGTATAATGAGCAGTTCTTC
-	TRBJ2-5	TRBV19	TRBD1	CASSIGKGAEETQYF	TGTGCCAGTAGTATAGGGAAGGGGGCAGAAGAGACCCAGTACTTC
-	TRBJ2-3	TRBV27	TRBD1	CASSRGQGAPTDTQYF	TGTGCCAGCAGTCGAGGACAGGGGGCGCCCACAGATACGCAGTATTTT
-	TRBJ2-6	TRBV5-4	TRBD2	CAISTGGWSGANVLTF	TGTGCCATTTCGACCGGGGGGTGGTCTGGGGCCAACGTCCTGACTTTC